This TCR beta chain was sequenced in a study of blood T cell repertoires in COVID-19. Whole-study context: Samples taken during acute and convalescent COVID-19 were collected in the United States, Italy and Spain. Nucleic acid was either cDNA or gDNA, and it came from T cells, B-cell-depleted T cells, or PBMCs.

Original data processing: Scientists estimated how many nucleated cells there were by amplifying reference gene primers. Sequencing used immunoSEQ multiplex PCR; TCRdb keeps in-frame clones, though not all of them. The V and J calls and clone size come from that table; D and trimming were worked out from the DNA. This sample carries roughly 240,000 clones, 86% of them seen once, and the ten largest clones take about 2.9%. Material for sequencing was peripheral blood. The receptor was derived from a woman under 40 who had recovered from COVID-19.

CDR3 region: CASTFGVNTEAFF. In DNA form, the CDR3 reads TGTGCCAGCACCTTCGGGGTGAACACTGAAGCTTTCTTT. The chain recombines TRBV6-5 with TRBJ1-1, with D hard to call. The CDR3 is 13 amino acids. Trimming took 7 bases from V and 0 from J, leaving 9 bases between them. Germline V gene sequence: CDR1 MNHEY, CDR2 SVGAGI.